This T cell receptor beta chain was identified during a study of cytomegalovirus exposure and HLA in healthy donors. Notes on the study in general: Across donors, presence/absence analyses took sequencing depth to be roughly uniform. In a later analysis, HLA-associated beta chains showed higher expansion and lower generation probabilities than comparable chains.

Researchers ran the PCR with 60 Vbeta and 13 Jbeta primers. In the study's own analysis: The count from a later analysis was 65 million to 90 million unique TCR beta chains, 9.5 million to 13 million of them shared. Some clones are missing from TCRdb's copy, which holds only in-frame ones; the method was immunoSEQ multiplex PCR. The V and J calls and clone size are taken from that table; D and trimming were inferred from the DNA. The sample lists 150,000 to 180,000 clones, approximately 80% seen once, with 10% to 15% in the top ten. Germline CDR1 and CDR2: LNHDA and SQIVND (reference sequence). V was trimmed by 6 bases and J by 3 bases, leaving 11 bases between them. The CDR3 loop spans 14 amino acids. About this clone itself: Its specificity is not known.

The sequence was obtained from a young man in good health and CMV-seropositive. Sequenced material: PBMCs. The chain uses TRBV19 and TRBJ2-2, with D perhaps matching TRBD1 (6 bases). The DNA for the CDR3 is TGTGCCAGTAGATTACAGGGAGACACCGGGGAGCTGTTTTTT. Amino acids: CASRLQGDTGELFF. The entire variable domain, with the rest obtained from reference TRBV19 and TRBJ2-2, is as follows: DGGITQSPKYLFRKEGQNVTLSCEQNLNHDAMYWYRQDPGQGLRLIYYSQIVNDFQKGDIAEGYSVSREKKESFPLTVTSAQKNPTAFYLCASRLQGDTGELFFGEGSRLTVL.